The clone carrying this T cell receptor (beta chain) has a count of ten or more. The antigen remains undetermined. V trimming: 2 bases; J trimming: 2 bases; junction bases outside the gene matches: 6. From germline, CDR1 is MGHRA and CDR2 YSYEKL. The CDR3 is 15 residues long. The data stem from a study of breast tumors, draining lymph nodes, adjacent tissues. Overall study results and limits: The data were judged consistent with most tumor T cells coming from lymph node and expanding in tumor. That most tumor T cells come from lymph nodes remained unproven.

The lymph nodes were axillary draining lymph nodes from breast cancer patients. TCRdb ran MiXCR on the multiplex PCR reads and lists one entry per CDR3 protein. The data contain some 100,000 distinct CDR3 sequences, 21% of them singletons. Sample: axillary lymph node tissue. This receptor was obtained from a female donor with breast cancer. Some clones in this sample may be carry-over from other donors' samples. The J gene is TRBJ2-7, the V gene TRBV4-1; TRBD1 agrees at 7 bases. CDR3 residues: CASSQPGTDPYEQYF. The CDR3 DNA sequence: TGCGCCAGCAGCCAACCGGGGACAGATCCCTACGAGCAGTACTTC.